The T cell receptor (beta chain) described here comes from a study of blood T cell repertoires in COVID-19 (dated by TCRdb to 2020 to 2022). Study-level background: Samples covering the acute and convalescent phases of COVID-19 were provided by collaborators in the United States, Italy and Spain. The samples were drawn from the first 160 participants of the ongoing ImmuneRACE study and from 950 to 1,500 subjects provided by 6 global collaborators. HLA class I and class II types, where available, came from metadata supplied by the sample provider rather than from assay-based typing. The sample metadata nearly always contained a de-identified subject ID, COVID-19 status, age in years and sex. The material from the prospective study consisted of cDNA or gDNA derived from T cells, B-cell-depleted T cells, or PBMCs. The repertoires were released in a freely available public database intended as a resource for research on the immune response to SARS-CoV-2. The dataset comprised deeply sampled blood TCRbeta repertoires from subjects exposed to, actively infected with, or recovered from COVID-19. The study at large found these results: The amount of clinical and demographic metadata varied by source and participant and was provided uncurated.

Including cysteine and phenylalanine, the CDR3 has 15 amino acids. Only the CDR3 portion is preserved as DNA: 45 bases, with reading frame beginning at the first base. The germline V gene (reference sequence) supplies CDR1 LNHNV and CDR2 YYDKDF. At the junction V is shortened by 5 bases and J by 0 bases, with 11 bases in between. To note about this clone: What this receptor recognizes is not known. No qualities accompany the bases; no much larger clone lies one base away.

TCRbeta CDR3 regions were amplified from genomic DNA using the immunoSEQ Assay, a bias-controlled multiplex PCR. As for the original processing: The number of nucleated cells in each sample was estimated by amplification of reference gene primers within the assay. To quantify the absolute abundance of each unique TCRbeta CDR3 rearrangement, sequence reads were collapsed and filtered. For each sample, productive Simpson clonality was calculated as the square root of Simpson's diversity index across productive rearrangements. TCRdb obtained this table from immuneACCESS and retained in-frame rearrangements with V and J assigned. These tables miss some clones; where compared with another copy, unresolved V genes account for less than half of the shortfall, and the remainder is unexplained. V and J calls and clone size come straight from that table; D and trimming were deduced from the DNA. This sample lists roughly 250,000 clones; 83% were detected once. 6% to 9.5% of the sample rests with the top ten.

The collaborating institutions used their own protocols to collect whole blood in K2EDTA tubes. For TCRbeta analysis, collaborator samples were shipped as frozen whole blood, as isolated PBMCs, or as DNA extracted from either sample type. The sequence joins TRBV15 to TRBJ1-5, with the D gene uncertain. Specimen: peripheral blood. This receptor was obtained from a woman aged 50 to 65 with acute or convalescent COVID-19. The nucleotide sequence is TGTGCCACCAGCCTTTCGAGATATAGCAATCAGCCCCAGCATTTT. Its protein is CATSLSRYSNQPQHF.